This is a list of T cell receptor beta chains from one sample in a study of T-cell memory formation after mild COVID-19. One entry per CDR3 protein results from TCRdb running MiXCR on the 5' RACE reads. The sample includes 450,000 to 700,000 distinct CDR3 sequences, roughly 18% seen only once; the top ten take approximately 12%. Sequencing was performed on PBMCs or a T cell subset sorted from them (not recorded which). These TCRs come from an adult woman who had mild COVID-19 (a few samples of this study predate the infection). Cell type and time point are not known. CDR3s include the opening cysteine and the closing phenylalanine or tryptophan. Each record gives: J gene, clone size, V gene, CDR3 length, D gene, CDR3 protein, CDR3 DNA. A D gene is named only where the DNA matches it firmly. Rows may omit the clone size; those that give it use once, few, many or a size class.

j_call: TRBJ1-1; clone_size: .; v_call: TRBV6-5; cdr3_length: 13; d_call: .; cdr3_aa: CASSYYGNTEAFF; cdr3_nt: TGTGCCAGCAGTTACTACGGGAACACTGAAGCTTTCTTT
j_call: TRBJ2-1; clone_size: .; v_call: TRBV5-6; cdr3_length: 15; d_call: .; cdr3_aa: CASSYTGRLTNEQFF; cdr3_nt: TGTGCCAGCAGCTATACCGGTCGGTTGACCAATGAGCAGTTCTTC
j_call: TRBJ1-1; clone_size: .; v_call: TRBV20-1; cdr3_length: 13; d_call: TRBD1; cdr3_aa: CSARLGQLTEAFF; cdr3_nt: TGCAGTGCTAGACTGGGACAGCTCACTGAAGCTTTCTTT
j_call: TRBJ2-2; clone_size: .; v_call: TRBV5-1; cdr3_length: 14; d_call: .; cdr3_aa: CASSLKGAGGELFF; cdr3_nt: TGCGCCAGCAGCTTGAAAGGGGCGGGCGGGGAGCTGTTTTTT
j_call: TRBJ2-2; clone_size: .; v_call: TRBV3-1; cdr3_length: 13; d_call: .; cdr3_aa: CASRLRGTGELFF; cdr3_nt: TGTGCCAGCAGACTCCGCGGCACCGGGGAGCTGTTTTTT
j_call: TRBJ2-7; clone_size: few; v_call: TRBV18; cdr3_length: 15; d_call: .; cdr3_aa: CASSPRGEGGYEQYF; cdr3_nt: TGTGCCAGCTCACCACGAGGGGAAGGTGGCTACGAGCAGTACTTC
j_call: TRBJ2-3; clone_size: .; v_call: TRBV11-2; cdr3_length: 20; d_call: TRBD2; cdr3_aa: CASSRTGLAGDYLGTDTQYF; cdr3_nt: TGTGCCAGCAGCAGGACGGGACTAGCGGGGGACTATTTGGGCACAGATACGCAGTATTTT
j_call: TRBJ1-1; clone_size: .; v_call: TRBV7-9; cdr3_length: 12; d_call: .; cdr3_aa: CASSLLGSEAFF; cdr3_nt: TGTGCCAGCAGCTTATTAGGGTCTGAAGCTTTCTTT
j_call: TRBJ2-7; clone_size: .; v_call: TRBV4-1; cdr3_length: 13; d_call: .; cdr3_aa: CASSLLKGDEQYF; cdr3_nt: TGCGCCAGCAGCCTCCTAAAGGGGGACGAGCAGTACTTC
j_call: TRBJ2-2; clone_size: few; v_call: TRBV6-2/TRBV6-3; cdr3_length: 15; d_call: .; cdr3_aa: CASSFGLNTGGELFF; cdr3_nt: TGTGCCAGCAGTTTTGGCCTAAATACGGGCGGGGAGCTGTTTTTT
j_call: TRBJ1-1; clone_size: few; v_call: TRBV2; cdr3_length: 16; d_call: .; cdr3_aa: CASHGGARSRWTEAFF; cdr3_nt: TGTGCCAGCCATGGAGGGGCCAGATCAAGGTGGACTGAAGCTTTCTTT
j_call: TRBJ2-1; clone_size: few; v_call: TRBV7-8; cdr3_length: 14; d_call: .; cdr3_aa: CASSSDHSYNEQFF; cdr3_nt: TGTGCCAGCAGCTCGGACCATTCCTACAATGAGCAGTTCTTC
j_call: TRBJ2-1; clone_size: few; v_call: TRBV7-2; cdr3_length: 12; d_call: .; cdr3_aa: CASSLDVNEQFF; cdr3_nt: TGTGCCAGCAGCTTAGATGTGAATGAGCAGTTCTTC
j_call: TRBJ1-1; clone_size: .; v_call: TRBV19; cdr3_length: 12; d_call: .; cdr3_aa: CASSIGRGKAFF; cdr3_nt: TGTGCCAGTAGTATAGGCAGGGGCAAAGCTTTCTTT
j_call: TRBJ2-1; clone_size: few; v_call: TRBV27; cdr3_length: 15; d_call: .; cdr3_aa: CASSLAVGSYNEQFF; cdr3_nt: TGTGCCAGCAGTTTAGCTGTAGGCTCCTACAATGAGCAGTTCTTC
j_call: TRBJ1-4; clone_size: few; v_call: TRBV5-4; cdr3_length: 14; d_call: .; cdr3_aa: CASSLGGAQGRLFF; cdr3_nt: TGTGCCAGCAGCTTGGGCGGGGCCCAAGGCAGACTGTTTTTT
j_call: TRBJ2-1; clone_size: few; v_call: TRBV24-1; cdr3_length: 16; d_call: TRBD2; cdr3_aa: CATSDLRLAGPNEQFF; cdr3_nt: TGTGCCACCAGTGACCTCAGACTAGCGGGACCCAATGAGCAGTTCTTC
j_call: TRBJ1-1; clone_size: few; v_call: TRBV4-1; cdr3_length: 15; d_call: .; cdr3_aa: CASSHQKGRETEAFF; cdr3_nt: TGCGCCAGCAGCCACCAGAAGGGCCGGGAGACTGAAGCTTTCTTT
j_call: TRBJ2-7; clone_size: few; v_call: TRBV28; cdr3_length: 16; d_call: TRBD1; cdr3_aa: CASSTTGTGIPGEQYF; cdr3_nt: TGTGCCAGCAGCACAACCGGGACAGGGATTCCAGGCGAGCAGTACTTC
j_call: TRBJ1-6; clone_size: .; v_call: TRBV3-1; cdr3_length: 15; d_call: TRBD1; cdr3_aa: CASSQGPGGISPLHF; cdr3_nt: TGTGCCAGCAGCCAAGGGCCAGGGGGTATATCACCCCTCCACTTT